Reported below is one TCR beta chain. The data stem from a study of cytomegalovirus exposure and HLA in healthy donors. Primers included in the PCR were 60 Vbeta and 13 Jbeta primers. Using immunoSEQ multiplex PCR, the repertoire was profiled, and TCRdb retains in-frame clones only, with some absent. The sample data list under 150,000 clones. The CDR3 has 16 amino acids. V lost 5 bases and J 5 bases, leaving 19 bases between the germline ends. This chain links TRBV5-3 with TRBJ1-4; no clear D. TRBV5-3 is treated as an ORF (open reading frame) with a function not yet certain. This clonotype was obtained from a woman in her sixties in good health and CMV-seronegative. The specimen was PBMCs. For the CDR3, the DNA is TGTGCCAGAAGGCCTAGGGTGGAGGAACAGAATGAAAAACTGTTTTTT. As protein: CARRPRVEEQNEKLFF.